This T cell receptor beta chain is drawn from a study of blood T cell repertoires in COVID-19. How the authors handled the data: It was from reference gene primer amplification that nucleated cell counts were estimated. Data came from immunoSEQ multiplex PCR; TCRdb stores just in-frame clones and leaves some out. V, J and clone size were drawn from that table, and D and trimming were deduced from the DNA. The sample has a few hundred thousand clones, around nine tenths seen once. The CDR3 totals 18 residues. From germline, CDR1 is SGHKS and CDR2 YYEKEE (reference sequence). V gave up 0 bases and J gave up 0 bases, with 16 bases separating them.

Material: peripheral blood. The clonotype was recovered from a woman aged 40 to 50 who had recovered from COVID-19. V usage is TRBV5-5 and J usage is TRBJ1-5; D is undetermined. CDR3 DNA: TGTGCCAGCAGCTTGGCTCTGACCCCTAGATATAGCAATCAGCCCCAGCATTTT. Protein product: CASSLALTPRYSNQPQHF.